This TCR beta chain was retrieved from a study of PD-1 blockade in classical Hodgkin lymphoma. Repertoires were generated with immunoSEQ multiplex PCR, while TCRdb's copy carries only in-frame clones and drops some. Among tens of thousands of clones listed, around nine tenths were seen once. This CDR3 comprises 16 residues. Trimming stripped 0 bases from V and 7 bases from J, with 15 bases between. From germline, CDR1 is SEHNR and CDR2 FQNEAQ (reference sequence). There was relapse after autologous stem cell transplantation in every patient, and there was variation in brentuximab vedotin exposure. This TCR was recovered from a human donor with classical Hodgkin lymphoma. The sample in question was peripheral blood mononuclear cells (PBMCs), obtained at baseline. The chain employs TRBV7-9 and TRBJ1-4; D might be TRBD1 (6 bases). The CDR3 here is CASSLARRGAFEKLFF. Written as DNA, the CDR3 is TGTGCCAGCAGCTTAGCGCGCCGGGGGGCGTTTGAAAAACTGTTTTTT.